Presented here are 7 T cell receptor beta chains from one specimen sequenced in a study of T cells in Graves' hyperthyroidism and ophthalmopathy (dated by TCRdb to the late 2010s). The library was produced with multiplex PCR. The sequencer was an Illumina HiSeq 2000. The TCR beta CDR3 regions were amplified from the RNA transcripts. The TCR CDR3 was subjected to a first round of RT-PCR using the HTBI primer set and the Qiagen OneStep RT-PCR kit. The raw public data were reprocessed by TCRdb itself: fastp quality trimming at Q25, MiXCR clonotype calling, in-frame beta chains only. When rows share a CDR3 protein, they turn into one entry using the most common DNA and genes. The sample table contains some 510,000 distinct CDR3 sequences; only one count was recorded for roughly 20% of them. The ten top clones hold roughly 29% of the sample. The sequenced material came from blood. These TCRs come from a man aged 18 to 30 with Graves' hyperthyroidism.

This clonotype showed up many times. V and J are TRBV27 and TRBJ2-7, with D perhaps TRBD2 (5 bases). The V end was cut by 4 bases, the J end by 2 bases, with 12 bases between. Germline V lookup: CDR1 MNHEY, CDR2 SMNVEV (reference sequence). There are 14 residues in the CDR3. CDR3 nucleotide sequence: TGTGCCAGCAGTTCCGGGTTGAGGGCCTACGAGCAGTACTTC. This gives the protein CASSSGLRAYEQYF.

The chain carries TRBV18 and TRBJ2-2; D is unresolved. Trimming took 1 base from V and 6 from J, leaving 9 bases between them. CDR3 length: 14 amino acids. Germline V gene sequence: CDR1 KGHSH, CDR2 LQKENI. This chain's CDR3 is CASSPLPAAGELFF. The DNA of the CDR3 is TGTGCCAGCTCACCACTCCCGGCGGCCGGGGAGCTGTTTTTT.

V gene TRBV11-2 combines with J gene TRBJ1-1, with D tentatively TRBD1 (5 bases). This CDR3 is 15 amino acids long. V shed 5 bases and J shed 4 bases, with 17 bases lying between them. CDR1 is SGHAT and CDR2 is FQNNGV in the germline V gene. The CDR3 nucleotides are TGTGCCAGCAGCACCCGGCGGGACGCGGCCACTGAAGCTTTCTTT. It encodes CASSTRRDAATEAFF. Filled out from reference TRBV11-2 and TRBJ1-1, the complete variable domain reads EAGVAQSPRYKIIEKRQSVAFWCNPISGHATLYWYQQILGQGPKLLIQFQNNGVVDDSQLPKDRFSAERLKGVDSTLKIQPAKLEDSAVYLCASSTRRDAATEAFFGQGTRLTVV.

CDR3 region: CASSDGSHQPQHF. DNA for the CDR3: TGTGCCAGCAGTGACGGGAGCCATCAGCCCCAGCATTTT. The rearrangement uses TRBV6-4 and TRBJ1-5, with no clear D. CDR3 length: 13 amino acids. Germline V gene sequence: CDR1 MRHNA, CDR2 SNTAGT. V was trimmed by 2 bases and J by 5 bases, leaving 7 bases between them.

Ten or more counts support this clonotype. The rearrangement joins TRBV28 to TRBJ2-7; D not resolved. Germline CDR1 MDHEN, CDR2 SYDVKM. The ends were cut back, 7 bases at V and 7 bases at J, with 14 bases in the middle. The CDR3 is made up of 12 amino acids. The CDR3 region is CASKRSESEQYF. For the CDR3, the DNA is TGTGCCAGCAAACGGTCAGAGTCGGAGCAGTACTTC. Supplemented by reference TRBV28 and TRBJ2-7, the full variable domain reads DVKVTQSSRYLVKRTGEKVFLECVQDMDHENMFWYRQDPGLGLRLIYFSYDVKMKEKGDIPEGYSVSREKKERFSLILESASTNQTSMYLCASKRSESEQYFGPGTRLTVT.

This clonotype was counted ten times or more. The rearrangement uses TRBV15 and TRBJ2-5; no clear D. V was trimmed by 1 base and J by 0 bases, leaving 9 bases between them. The CDR3 extends over 15 amino acids. Germline loops: CDR1 LNHNV, CDR2 YYDKDF (reference sequence). CDR3 nucleotide sequence: TGTGCCACCAGCAGAGGCCTGGGCAACCAAGAGACCCAGTACTTC. It specifies CATSRGLGNQETQYF.

This clonotype has ten or more counts. V and J are TRBV20-1 and TRBJ2-5; either TRBD1 or TRBD2 may fit D (6 bases each). Trimming removed 7 bases at V and 2 bases at J, with 11 bases between. This CDR3 comprises 12 residues. The V gene's germline CDR1 is DFQATT and CDR2 SNEGSKA (reference sequence). The chain's CDR3 is CSVRGVQETQYF. CDR3 nucleotide sequence: TGCAGTGTTAGGGGGGTACAAGAGACCCAGTACTTC.